The 18 T cell receptor beta chains presented below share a single source sample, sequenced in a study of somatic mutations in cytotoxic T cells in rheumatoid arthritis. Sequenced by immunoSEQ multiplex PCR; TCRdb stores in-frame clones only, minus some. The sample records about 18,000 clones, more than 70% being singletons. The source material was CD8+ T cells sorted from blood. The receptors come from an adult with rheumatoid arthritis.

The chain employs TRBV5-5 and TRBJ1-2; D may be TRBD1 (6 bases). The CDR3 contains 15 residues. The V and J ends lost 2 bases and 0 bases respectively, with 11 bases between them. CDR1 is SGHKS, CDR2 YYEKEE, per germline (reference sequence). The CDR3 DNA reads TGTGCCAGCAGCTTTGGGGGGCTAACTAACTATGGCTACACCTTC. Its protein is CASSFGGLTNYGYTF.

The V and J genes are TRBV7-8 and TRBJ2-1; D might be TRBD1 (6 bases). Germline values: CDR1 SGHVS, CDR2 FQNEAQ. The germline V and J ends were trimmed by 4 bases and 5 bases, with 18 bases remaining between them. The length of the CDR3 is 16 residues. The CDR3 coding sequence is TGTGCCAGCAGCTCCCTATACAGGGTCGCGGACAATGAGCAGTTCTTC. Protein sequence: CASSSLYRVADNEQFF. The complete variable domain, with remaining parts taken from reference TRBV7-8 and TRBJ2-1, reads GAGVSQSPRYKVAKRGQDVALRCDPISGHVSLFWYQQALGQGPEFLTYFQNEAQLDKSGLPSDRFFAERPEGSVSTLKIQRTQQEDSAVYLCASSSLYRVADNEQFFGPGTRLTVL.

The chain recombines TRBV19 with TRBJ2-3; D unclear. This CDR3 region has 14 residues. Trimming cost V 4 bases and J 2 bases, with 10 bases left between them. Germline lookup yields CDR1 LNHDA and CDR2 SQIVND (reference sequence). The CDR3 DNA reads as TGTGCCAGTAGTAATGATCAGTACACAGATACGCAGTATTTT. Its translation is CASSNDQYTDTQYF.

The chain carries TRBV10-3 and TRBJ1-1, with a tentative D call TRBD1 (6 bases). CDR1 is ENHRY and CDR2 is SYGVKD in the germline V gene. V gave up 6 bases and J gave up 6 bases, with 11 bases separating them. This CDR3 has 12 amino acids. CDR3 coding DNA: TGTGCCATCAGACAGGGCTTGTCTGAAGCTTTCTTT. Residues: CAIRQGLSEAFF.

This clone was observed a single time. J is TRBJ2-5 and V is TRBV28, with D unclear. This CDR3 region has 14 residues. Germline values: CDR1 MDHEN, CDR2 SYDVKM. V was shortened by 6 bases and J by 3 bases, with 14 bases between the two germline ends. This chain's CDR3 is CASSQPTAKETQYF. The DNA for the CDR3 is TGTGCCAGCAGCCAACCGACGGCAAAAGAGACCCAGTACTTC. Drawing the rest from reference TRBV28 and TRBJ2-5, the complete variable domain is DVKVTQSSRYLVKRTGEKVFLECVQDMDHENMFWYRQDPGLGLRLIYFSYDVKMKEKGDIPEGYSVSREKKERFSLILESASTNQTSMYLCASSQPTAKETQYFGPGTRLLVL.

V is TRBV6-1 and J is TRBJ1-2; unclear D gene. V was trimmed by 2 bases and J by 3 bases, leaving 10 bases between them. CDR1 is MNHNS, CDR2 SASEGT, per germline. This CDR3 region has 14 residues. Here the CDR3 DNA reads TGTGCCAGCAGTGAATCTGCGGGTGACTATGGCTACACCTTC. Translating it yields CASSESAGDYGYTF.

J is TRBJ2-5 and V is TRBV4-1, with TRBD2 matching 10 bases. The CDR3 runs 18 residues. J lost 3 bases, V lost 3 bases, and 13 bases had no gene match. Germline V lookup: CDR1 MGHRA, CDR2 YSYEKL. The CDR3 here is CASSQTPRTSGPEETQYF. In nucleotides, the CDR3 is TGCGCCAGCAGCCAGACTCCCAGGACTAGCGGACCGGAAGAGACCCAGTACTTC.

The V call is TRBV13, the J call TRBJ2-7; D uncertain. The CDR3 is 12 residues long. Germline V lookup: CDR1 PRHDT, CDR2 FYEKMQ (reference sequence). V was trimmed by 3 bases and J by 1 base, leaving 4 bases between them. The CDR3 DNA sequence: TGTGCCAGCAGCTTGGAGTCCTACGAGCAGTACTTC. It yields the protein CASSLESYEQYF. The complete variable domain, with remaining parts taken from reference TRBV13 and TRBJ2-7, reads AAGVIQSPRHLIKEKRETATLKCYPIPRHDTVYWYQQGPGQDPQFLISFYEKMQSDKGSIPDRFSAQQFSDYHSELNMSSLELGDSALYFCASSLESYEQYFGPGTRLTVT.

V and J are TRBV4-1 and TRBJ1-1, with D possibly matching TRBD1 (5 bases). Deletions cut 3 bases from V and 2 bases from J, with 7 bases between. The CDR3 is made up of 13 amino acids. Germline CDR1 MGHRA, CDR2 YSYEKL. The CDR3 DNA is TGCGCCAGCAGCCAGGGACGTAACACTGAAGCTTTCTTT. This codes for CASSQGRNTEAFF.

This clone was seen a few times. The chain combines TRBV4-1 with TRBJ1-1, with 8 bases lining up with TRBD1. Germline V gene sequence: CDR1 MGHRA, CDR2 YSYEKL. The V gene end was trimmed by 4 bases and the J gene end by 5 bases; junction bases not matched to a gene: 9. The CDR3 covers 15 residues. The CDR3 coding sequence is TGCGCCAGCAGCCGGGAAGGACAGGGACATACTGAAGCTTTCTTT. Amino acid sequence: CASSREGQGHTEAFF.

CDR3 sequence reads: CASRASTGLLTDTQYF. The DNA of the CDR3 is TGTGCCAGCAGGGCGTCGACTGGCCTACTCACAGATACGCAGTATTTT. The chain combines TRBV7-6 with TRBJ2-3; D remains unclear. The V and J ends lost 6 bases and 2 bases respectively, with 18 bases between them. The CDR3 loop spans 16 amino acids. The V gene's germline CDR1 is SGHVS and CDR2 FNYEAQ.

This chain joins TRBV19 and TRBJ2-1, with 10 bases identical to TRBD2. CDR1 and CDR2 from the germline V gene are LNHDA and SQIVND (reference sequence). The ends lost 9 bases at V and 5 bases at J; junction bases unmatched: 19. This CDR3 has 18 residues. CDR3 amino acids: CASPAWLAGAVGNNEQFF. Written as DNA, the CDR3 is TGTGCCAGCCCCGCTTGGCTAGCGGGAGCGGTAGGGAACAATGAGCAGTTCTTC.

The chain employs TRBV28 and TRBJ2-2; D may be TRBD2 (6 bases). Germline V lookup: CDR1 MDHEN, CDR2 SYDVKM. Trimming shortened V by 3 bases and J by 5 bases, and 7 bases separated the two germline ends. CDR3 length: 13 amino acids. The CDR3 spells CASSLEGTGELFF. The CDR3 DNA follows: TGTGCCAGCAGTTTGGAGGGAACCGGGGAGCTGTTTTTT. The entire variable domain, with the rest obtained from reference TRBV28 and TRBJ2-2, is as follows: DVKVTQSSRYLVKRTGEKVFLECVQDMDHENMFWYRQDPGLGLRLIYFSYDVKMKEKGDIPEGYSVSREKKERFSLILESASTNQTSMYLCASSLEGTGELFFGEGSRLTVL.

This clone showed up just once. This chain links TRBV5-1 with TRBJ1-2, with no clear D. Per germline, CDR1 SGHRS and CDR2 YFSETQ. V lost 7 bases and J 5 bases, leaving 21 bases between the germline ends. CDR3 length equals 15 residues. This chain's CDR3 is CASRELWTAKYGYTF. In DNA form, the CDR3 reads TGCGCCAGCCGGGAACTTTGGACGGCAAAGTATGGCTACACCTTC.

V usage is TRBV2 and J usage is TRBJ2-7; weak D call: TRBD1 (5 bases). Trimming cost V 7 bases and J 3 bases, with 19 bases left between them. Germline-derived CDR1 and CDR2 are SNHLY and FYNNEI. This CDR3 has 15 amino acids. CDR3: CASNPSNRPLYEQYF. The CDR3 region has the DNA TGTGCCAGCAATCCCTCCAACAGGCCCCTCTACGAGCAGTACTTC. The full variable domain, in which reference TRBV2 and TRBJ2-7 provide the parts outside the CDR3, is EPEVTQTPSHQVTQMGQEVILRCVPISNHLYFYWYRQILGQKVEFLVSFYNNEISEKSEIFDDQFSVERPDGSNFTLKIRSTKLEDSAMYFCASNPSNRPLYEQYFGPGTRLTVT.

The rearrangement uses TRBV19 and TRBJ1-1; perhaps TRBD1 as D (6 bases). The CDR3 covers 12 residues. Trimming stripped 7 bases from V and 8 bases from J, with 14 bases between. Germline V lookup: CDR1 LNHDA, CDR2 SQIVND (reference sequence). This chain's CDR3 is CASNLGTREAFF. The CDR3 bases are TGTGCCAGTAACCTCGGGACACGAGAAGCTTTCTTT.

This chain joins TRBV10-2 and TRBJ1-1; D gene unclear. CDR1 WSHSY and CDR2 SAAADI come from the germline V gene. The V gene lost 3 bases and the J gene lost 5 bases, with 1 base spanning the gap. This CDR3 has 10 residues. The CDR3 region is CASSETEAFF. The CDR3 nucleotides are TGCGCCAGCAGTGAAACTGAAGCTTTCTTT.

In this sample, this clone turned up a few times. The J gene is TRBJ2-1, the V gene TRBV9; possibly TRBD2 for D (5 bases). The V gene lost 2 bases and the J gene lost 10 bases, with 7 bases spanning the gap. Germline V lookup: CDR1 SGDLS, CDR2 YYNGEE. The CDR3 spans 11 residues. CDR3 sequence (DNA): TGTGCCAGCAGCGTGGGGAGCGAGCAGTTCTTC. Its protein product is CASSVGSEQFF.